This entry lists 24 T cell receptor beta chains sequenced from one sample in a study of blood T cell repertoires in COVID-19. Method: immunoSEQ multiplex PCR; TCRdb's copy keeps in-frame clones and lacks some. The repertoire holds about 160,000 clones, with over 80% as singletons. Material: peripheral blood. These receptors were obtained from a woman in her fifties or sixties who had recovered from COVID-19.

CDR3 region: CASSPLQEGNEQFF. CDR3 DNA: TGTGCCAGCTCACCTCTTCAAGAGGGCAATGAGCAGTTCTTC. The chain has TRBV18 and TRBJ2-1; D might be TRBD2 (5 bases). The CDR3 runs to 14 residues. Germline V gene data show CDR1 as KGHSH and CDR2 as LQKENI. Trimming cost V 3 bases and J 6 bases, with 12 bases left between them.

The CDR3 protein is CASSIGVPNSPLHF. DNA for the CDR3: TGTGCCAGTAGTATCGGGGTACCTAATTCACCCCTCCACTTT. The chain has TRBV19 and TRBJ1-6; no firm D call. CDR1 is LNHDA and CDR2 is SQIVND in the germline V gene (reference sequence). This CDR3 contains 14 residues. Trimming stripped 3 bases from V and 6 bases from J, with 9 bases between.

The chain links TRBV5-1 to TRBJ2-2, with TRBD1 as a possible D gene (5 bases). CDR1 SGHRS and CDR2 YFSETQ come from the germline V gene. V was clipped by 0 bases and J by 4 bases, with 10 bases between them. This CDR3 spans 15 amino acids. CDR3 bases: TGCGCCAGCAGCTTGGCCATAGGGGCCACCGGGGAGCTGTTTTTT. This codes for CASSLAIGATGELFF.

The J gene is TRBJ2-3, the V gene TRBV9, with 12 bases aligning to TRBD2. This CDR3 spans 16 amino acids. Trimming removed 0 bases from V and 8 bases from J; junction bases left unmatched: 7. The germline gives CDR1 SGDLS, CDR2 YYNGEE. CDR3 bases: TGTGCCAGCAGCGTAGCGCTAGCGGGGGGGCCGGTTACGCAGTATTTT. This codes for CASSVALAGGPVTQYF.

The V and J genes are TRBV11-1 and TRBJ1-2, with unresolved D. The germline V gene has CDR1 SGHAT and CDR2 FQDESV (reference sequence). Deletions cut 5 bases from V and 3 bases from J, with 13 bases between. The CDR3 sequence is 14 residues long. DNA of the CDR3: TGTGCCAGCAGCCCAGTTCGGCAGGACTATGGCTACACCTTC. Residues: CASSPVRQDYGYTF. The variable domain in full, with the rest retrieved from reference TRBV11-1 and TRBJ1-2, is EAEVAQSPRYKITEKSQAVAFWCDPISGHATLYWYRQILGQGPELLVQFQDESVVDDSQLPKDRFSAERLKGVDSTLKIQPAELGDSAMYLCASSPVRQDYGYTFGSGTRLTVV.

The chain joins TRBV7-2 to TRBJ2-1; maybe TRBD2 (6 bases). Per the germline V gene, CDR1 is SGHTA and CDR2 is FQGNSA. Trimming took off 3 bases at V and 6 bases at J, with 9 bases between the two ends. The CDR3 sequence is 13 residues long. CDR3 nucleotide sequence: TGTGCCAGCAGCTTTGCGGGGAGCAATGAGCAGTTCTTC. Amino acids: CASSFAGSNEQFF.

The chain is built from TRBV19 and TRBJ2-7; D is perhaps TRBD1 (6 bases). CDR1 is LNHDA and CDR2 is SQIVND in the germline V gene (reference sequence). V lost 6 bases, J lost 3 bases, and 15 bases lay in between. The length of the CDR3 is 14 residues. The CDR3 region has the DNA TGTGCCAGTAGCTCCACGACAGGAATCTACGAGCAGTACTTC. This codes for CASSSTTGIYEQYF.

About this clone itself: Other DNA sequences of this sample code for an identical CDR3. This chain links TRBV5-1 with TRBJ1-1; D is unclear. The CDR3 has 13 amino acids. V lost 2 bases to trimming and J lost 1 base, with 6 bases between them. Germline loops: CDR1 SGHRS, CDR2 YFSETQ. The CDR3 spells CASSLTENTEAFF. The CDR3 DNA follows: TGCGCCAGCAGCTTAACAGAGAACACTGAAGCTTTCTTT.

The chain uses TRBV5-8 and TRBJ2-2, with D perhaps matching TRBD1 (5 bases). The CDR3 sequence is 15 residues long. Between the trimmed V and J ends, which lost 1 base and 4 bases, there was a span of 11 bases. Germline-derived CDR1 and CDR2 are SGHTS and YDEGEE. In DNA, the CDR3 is TGTGCCAGCAGCTTGCAGGGCTTGAGCACCGGGGAGCTGTTTTTT. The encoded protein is CASSLQGLSTGELFF.

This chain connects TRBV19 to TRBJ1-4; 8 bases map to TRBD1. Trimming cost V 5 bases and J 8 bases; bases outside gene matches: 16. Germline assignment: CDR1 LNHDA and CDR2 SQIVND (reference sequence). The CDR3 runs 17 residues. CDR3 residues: CASSEDQGAALREKLFF. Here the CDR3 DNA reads TGTGCCAGTAGTGAAGATCAGGGGGCCGCCCTACGGGAAAAACTGTTTTTT.

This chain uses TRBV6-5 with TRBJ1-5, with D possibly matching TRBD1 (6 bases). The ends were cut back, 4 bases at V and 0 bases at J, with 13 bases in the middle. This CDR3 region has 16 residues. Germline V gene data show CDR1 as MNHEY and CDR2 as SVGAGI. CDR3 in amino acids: CASSSGQPYSNQPQHF. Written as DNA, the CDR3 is TGTGCCAGCAGTTCTGGACAGCCCTATAGCAATCAGCCCCAGCATTTT.

The CDR3 protein is CASSSGQGIKYGYTF. The CDR3 region has the DNA TGTGCCAGCAGCTCCGGACAGGGAATAAAGTATGGCTACACCTTC. The rearrangement links TRBV7-9 to TRBJ1-2, with 8 bases matching TRBD1. V shed 4 bases, J shed 5 bases, and the junction held 9 bases outside the gene matches. Germline CDR1 is SEHNR and CDR2 is FQNEAQ (reference sequence). CDR3 length equals 15 residues.

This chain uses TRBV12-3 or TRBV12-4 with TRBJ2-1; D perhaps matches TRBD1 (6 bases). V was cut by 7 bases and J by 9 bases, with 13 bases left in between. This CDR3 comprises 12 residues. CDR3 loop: CASTFQGTEQFF. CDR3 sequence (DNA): TGTGCCAGCACTTTCCAGGGGACTGAGCAGTTCTTC.

The chain's CDR3 is CAGSVAGGTGEQETQYF. DNA of the CDR3: TGCGCCGGGTCTGTGGCAGGGGGCACGGGAGAACAAGAGACCCAGTACTTC. The rearrangement joins TRBV5-1 to TRBJ2-5, with 8 bases aligning to TRBD1. The CDR3 covers 17 residues. With 10 bases clipped from V and 2 bases from J, the junction kept 19 bases outside the gene matches. Germline loops: CDR1 SGHRS, CDR2 YFSETQ.

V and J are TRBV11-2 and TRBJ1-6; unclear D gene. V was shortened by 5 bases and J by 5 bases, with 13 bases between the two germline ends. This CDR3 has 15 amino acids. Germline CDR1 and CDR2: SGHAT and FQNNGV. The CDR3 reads CASSLAGGNNSPLHF. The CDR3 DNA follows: TGTGCCAGCAGCCTTGCGGGAGGGAATAATTCACCCCTCCACTTT.

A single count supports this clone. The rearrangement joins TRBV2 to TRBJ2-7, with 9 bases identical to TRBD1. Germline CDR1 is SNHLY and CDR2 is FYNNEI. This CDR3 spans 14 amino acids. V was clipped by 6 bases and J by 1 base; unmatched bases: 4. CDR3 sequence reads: CASRGGQGSYEQYF. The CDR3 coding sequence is TGTGCCAGCAGGGGGGGACAGGGTTCCTACGAGCAGTACTTC.

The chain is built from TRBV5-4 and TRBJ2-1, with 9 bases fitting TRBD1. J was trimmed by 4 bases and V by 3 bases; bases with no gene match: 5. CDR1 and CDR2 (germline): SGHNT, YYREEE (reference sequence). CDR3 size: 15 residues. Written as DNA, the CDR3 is TGTGCCAGCAGCTATGACAGGGGGACATACAATGAGCAGTTCTTC. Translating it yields CASSYDRGTYNEQFF.

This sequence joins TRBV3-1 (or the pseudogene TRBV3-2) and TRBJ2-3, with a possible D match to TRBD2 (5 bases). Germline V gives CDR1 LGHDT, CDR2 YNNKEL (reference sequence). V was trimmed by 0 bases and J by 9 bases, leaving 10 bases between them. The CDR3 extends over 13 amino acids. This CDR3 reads CASSQDTAGTQYF. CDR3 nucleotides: TGTGCCAGCAGCCAAGATACCGCGGGCACGCAGTATTTT.

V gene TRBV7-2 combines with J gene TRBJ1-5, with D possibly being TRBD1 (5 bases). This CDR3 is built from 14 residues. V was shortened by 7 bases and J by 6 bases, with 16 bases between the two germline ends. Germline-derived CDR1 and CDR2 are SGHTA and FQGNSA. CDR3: CASNRQGGSQPQHF. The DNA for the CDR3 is TGTGCCAGCAACCGTCAGGGAGGGAGTCAGCCCCAGCATTTT.

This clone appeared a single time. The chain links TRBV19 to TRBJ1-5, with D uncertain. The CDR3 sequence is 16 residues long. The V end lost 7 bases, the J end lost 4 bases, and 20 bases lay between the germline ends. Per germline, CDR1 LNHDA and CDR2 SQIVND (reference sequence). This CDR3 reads CASTATYLNSNQPQHF. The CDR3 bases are TGTGCCAGTACCGCGACATATCTGAACTCAAATCAGCCCCAGCATTTT.

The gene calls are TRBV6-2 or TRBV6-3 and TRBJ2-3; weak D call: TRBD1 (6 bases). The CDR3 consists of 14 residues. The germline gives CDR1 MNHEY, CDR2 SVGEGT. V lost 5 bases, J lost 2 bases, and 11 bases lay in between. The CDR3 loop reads CASSTTGITDTQYF. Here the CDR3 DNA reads TGTGCCAGCAGTACCACAGGGATCACAGATACGCAGTATTTT.

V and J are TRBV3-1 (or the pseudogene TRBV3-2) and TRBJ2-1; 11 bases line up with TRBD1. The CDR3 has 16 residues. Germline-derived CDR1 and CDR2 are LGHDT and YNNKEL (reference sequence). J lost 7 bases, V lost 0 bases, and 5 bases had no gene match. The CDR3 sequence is CASSQDGQGAWNEQFF. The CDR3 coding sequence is TGTGCCAGCAGCCAAGACGGACAGGGGGCGTGGAATGAGCAGTTCTTC.

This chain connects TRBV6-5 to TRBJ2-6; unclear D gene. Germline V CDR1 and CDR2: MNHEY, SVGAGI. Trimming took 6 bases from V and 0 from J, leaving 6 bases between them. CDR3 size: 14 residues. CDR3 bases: TGTGCCAGCAGGCAGAACTCTGGGGCCAACGTCCTGACTTTC. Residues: CASRQNSGANVLTF.

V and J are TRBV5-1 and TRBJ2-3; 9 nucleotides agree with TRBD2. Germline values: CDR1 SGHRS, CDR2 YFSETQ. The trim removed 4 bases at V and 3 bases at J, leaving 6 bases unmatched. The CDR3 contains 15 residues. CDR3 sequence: CASSQGSGGTDTQYF. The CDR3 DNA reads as TGCGCCAGCAGCCAAGGTAGCGGGGGTACAGATACGCAGTATTTT.